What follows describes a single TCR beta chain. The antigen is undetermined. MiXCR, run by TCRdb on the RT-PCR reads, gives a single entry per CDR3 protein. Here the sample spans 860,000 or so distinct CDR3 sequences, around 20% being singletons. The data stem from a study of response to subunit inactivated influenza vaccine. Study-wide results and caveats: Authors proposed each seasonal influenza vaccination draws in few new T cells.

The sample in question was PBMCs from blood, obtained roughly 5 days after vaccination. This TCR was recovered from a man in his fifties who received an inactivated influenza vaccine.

CDR3 DNA: TGTGCCAGCAGTTTTGGGGGCCTGGCGAACAATGAGCAGTTCTTC. Its protein is CASSFGGLANNEQFF. The gene calls are TRBV27 and TRBJ2-1; a possible D gene is TRBD1 (6 bases). The CDR3 runs 15 residues. The V gene lost 3 bases and the J gene lost 5 bases, with 14 bases spanning the gap. Germline V gene lookup returns CDR1 MNHEY and CDR2 SMNVEV (reference sequence).